This T cell receptor beta chain originates from a study of blood T cell repertoires in COVID-19. Study details: From T cells, B-cell-depleted T cells, or PBMCs came the material, which was cDNA or gDNA.

Per the germline V gene, CDR1 is LNHDA and CDR2 is SQIVND (reference sequence). This CDR3 is 12 amino acids long. Trimming took off 4 bases at V and 6 bases at J, with 8 bases between the two ends. Data came from immunoSEQ multiplex PCR; TCRdb stores just in-frame clones and leaves some out. Here the sample spans around 63,000 clones, 65% to 85% being singletons. The receptor was derived from a woman in her 70s with acute or convalescent COVID-19. The sample consisted of peripheral blood. The chain has TRBV19 and TRBJ2-3; D unresolved. The DNA of the CDR3 is TGTGCCAGTAGTAGCACTGTGGATACGCAGTATTTT. It specifies CASSSTVDTQYF.